The text below deals with one TCR beta chain. Repertoires were generated with immunoSEQ multiplex PCR, while TCRdb's copy carries only in-frame clones and drops some. The data hold around 65,000 clones, with around 91% observed a single time. This sample was included in a study of T cell changes during pregnancy in multiple sclerosis. This CDR3 has 13 amino acids. Trimming cost V 1 base and J 7 bases, with 10 bases left between them. The germline V gene encodes CDR1 LGHNA and CDR2 YSLEER. The source material was peripheral blood, sampled in the third trimester of pregnancy. The chain uses TRBV4-3 and TRBJ1-2; D possibly corresponds to TRBD1 (5 bases). The origin of this receptor is a female donor in good health, enrolled as a control in a pregnancy study. CDR3 protein: CASSQAGGVGYTF. CDR3 DNA: TGCGCCAGCAGCCAAGCCGGAGGGGTTGGCTACACCTTC.